These 23 T cell receptor beta chains were all obtained from the same sample, sequenced in a study of cytomegalovirus exposure and HLA in healthy donors. Primers: 60 Vbeta forward and 13 Jbeta reverse. Profiled with immunoSEQ multiplex PCR; TCRdb holds only in-frame clones, not every one. The data hold 150,000 to 200,000 clones, with around 85% observed a single time. The sample consisted of PBMCs. Receptors were obtained from a man aged 45-60 years in good health and CMV-seropositive.

The rearrangement joins TRBV7-9 to TRBJ2-3, with 8 bases identical to TRBD1. The germline CDR1 and CDR2 sequences are SEHNR and FQNEAQ (reference sequence). The junction had 6 bases not matched to a gene; V was cut back by 5 bases and J by 8 bases. This CDR3 spans 13 amino acids. The CDR3 region is CASSTVQGGTQYF. For the CDR3, the DNA is TGTGCCAGCAGCACCGTACAGGGGGGTACGCAGTATTTT.

The J gene is TRBJ2-1, the V gene TRBV7-3; the D is unclear. This CDR3 has 12 residues. Germline assignment: CDR1 SGHTA and CDR2 FQGTGA. V dropped 5 bases and J dropped 3 bases, with 5 bases sitting between them. In DNA, the CDR3 is TGTGCCAGCAGCGCGGACTACAATGAGCAGTTCTTC. This sequence encodes CASSADYNEQFF.

This clone was counted once. This chain links TRBV5-1 with TRBJ2-5; 8 bases fit TRBD1. This CDR3 is built from 14 residues. V dropped 3 bases and J dropped 5; count of bases not matched to a gene: 6. Germline CDR1 is SGHRS and CDR2 is YFSETQ. CDR3 protein: CASSSLTGEETQYF. In nucleotides, the CDR3 is TGCGCCAGCAGCTCACTGACAGGGGAGGAGACCCAGTACTTC.

The chain uses TRBV11-2 and TRBJ2-1, with 7 positions matching TRBD2. Trimming at V came to 2 bases and at J to 4 bases, leaving 8 bases not matched to a gene. Germline-derived CDR1 and CDR2 are SGHAT and FQNNGV. The CDR3 totals 16 residues. The CDR3 region is CASSLSGASGYNEQFF. The CDR3 DNA is TGTGCCAGCAGCTTATCTGGGGCTAGCGGTTACAATGAGCAGTTCTTC.

V is TRBV30 and J is TRBJ2-7; 9 nucleotides match TRBD2. Germline CDR1 and CDR2: GTSNPN and SVGIG (reference sequence). CDR3 size: 13 residues. V lost 2 bases, J lost 4 bases, and 3 bases stayed unmatched. The CDR3 loop reads CAWSRTSGYEQYF. The CDR3 DNA sequence: TGTGCCTGGAGTCGAACTAGCGGGTACGAGCAGTACTTC.

The chain couples TRBV10-3 to TRBJ2-3; TRBD1 matches at 8 bases. V dropped 6 bases and J dropped 2; count of bases not matched to a gene: 7. The CDR3 totals 15 residues. Germline loops: CDR1 ENHRY, CDR2 SYGVKD. The CDR3 coding sequence is TGTGCCATCAGCCGCGACAGGGGCAACACAGATACGCAGTATTTT. Its protein is CAISRDRGNTDTQYF.

J is TRBJ2-7 and V is TRBV6-5; 11 bases match TRBD1. Germline V gives CDR1 MNHEY, CDR2 SVGAGI. J lost 5 bases, V lost 6 bases, and 9 bases had no gene match. The CDR3 spans 15 residues. The CDR3 bases are TGTGCCAGCAGGGAATGGGACAGGGGGGCCAACGAGCAGTACTTC. Protein product: CASREWDRGANEQYF.

The J gene is TRBJ2-1, the V gene TRBV2; a weak D match, TRBD2 (6 bases). V was shortened by 6 bases and J by 0 bases, with 6 bases between the two germline ends. CDR1 SNHLY and CDR2 FYNNEI come from the germline V gene. The CDR3 spans 13 residues. This CDR3 is CASSGSSYNEQFF. The CDR3 DNA follows: TGTGCCAGCAGCGGGAGCTCCTACAATGAGCAGTTCTTC.

The V gene is TRBV5-1, the J gene TRBJ2-3, with a possible D match to TRBD1 (6 bases). V was pared by 1 base and J by 10 bases, with 13 bases between. The CDR3 has 13 residues. CDR1 and CDR2 (germline): SGHRS, YFSETQ. The CDR3 is CASSLQGQGSQYF. In DNA, the CDR3 is TGCGCCAGCAGCTTGCAGGGCCAGGGGTCGCAGTATTTT.

The V gene is TRBV6-1, the J gene TRBJ1-4; TRBD1 might be the D (6 bases). This CDR3 comprises 12 residues. V gave up 5 bases and J gave up 15 bases, with 16 bases separating them. Germline lookup yields CDR1 MNHNS and CDR2 SASEGT. CDR3 in DNA: TGTGCCAGCAGTCGGGACATTGGGGAGTTGTTTTTT. Translating it yields CASSRDIGELFF.

This rearrangement joins TRBV21-1 to TRBJ2-5; the D call TRBD1 from the table was never checked on the DNA. TRBV21-1 is described as a pseudogene. This CDR3 has 14 amino acids. CDR3 protein: CASTFDRGRETQYF. The CDR3 bases are TGTGCCAGCACCTTCGACAGGGGGCGAGAGACCCAGTACTTC.

The chain joins TRBV5-1 to TRBJ2-3; D is undetermined. CDR1 is SGHRS, CDR2 YFSETQ, per germline. This CDR3 has 12 amino acids. Trimming left V 4 bases short and J 0 bases short, with 3 bases between. The chain's CDR3 is CASSLSTDTQYF. Written as DNA, the CDR3 is TGCGCCAGCAGCCTAAGCACAGATACGCAGTATTTT.

This sequence joins TRBV4-1 and TRBJ2-7; 9 nucleotides align to TRBD1. CDR1 MGHRA and CDR2 YSYEKL come from the germline V gene. The V gene end was trimmed by 0 bases and the J gene end by 2 bases; junction bases not matched to a gene: 2. This CDR3 has 15 residues. This CDR3 reads CASSQEGQGTYEQYF. Here the CDR3 DNA reads TGCGCCAGCAGCCAAGAGGGACAGGGAACCTACGAGCAGTACTTC.

The chain has TRBV10-3 and TRBJ1-3; D unresolved. Germline-derived CDR1 and CDR2 are ENHRY and SYGVKD. CDR3 size: 14 residues. V was cut by 3 bases and J by 4 bases, with 10 bases left in between. CDR3 protein: CAISDEGPGNTIYF. CDR3 bases: TGTGCCATCAGTGATGAGGGTCCGGGAAACACCATATATTTT.

The rearrangement links TRBV6-5 to TRBJ2-7, with 9 bases identical to TRBD2. Germline-derived CDR1 and CDR2 are MNHEY and SVGAGI. This CDR3 contains 13 residues. V shed 7 bases and J 0 bases; nucleotides not matched to a gene: 1. The CDR3 bases are TGTGCCAGCAAGCGGGGGGTCTCCTACGAGCAGTACTTC. It is translated as CASKRGVSYEQYF.

This clone was counted between two and nine times. The J gene is TRBJ1-5, the V gene TRBV5-6; D possibly corresponds to TRBD1 (6 bases). V shed 4 bases and J shed 4 bases, with 18 bases lying between them. CDR1 is SGHDT, CDR2 YYEEEE, per germline. The CDR3 spans 16 residues. The CDR3 loop reads CASSEASQGINQPQHF. The CDR3 DNA reads as TGTGCCAGCAGCGAGGCCTCTCAGGGGATAAATCAGCCCCAGCATTTT.

The chain joins TRBV10-1 to TRBJ2-2; D call uncertain. CDR3 length: 13 amino acids. The germline CDR1 and CDR2 sequences are WNHNN and SYGVQD (reference sequence). V lost 3 bases and J 1 base, leaving 3 bases between the germline ends. DNA of the CDR3: TGCGCCAGCAGTGATCGGAACACCGGGGAGCTGTTTTTT. Translated, it gives CASSDRNTGELFF.

The CDR3 DNA is TGTGCCAGCAGCCCTGGGACAGGGTCGTCCTACAATGAGCAGTTCTTC. Encoded protein: CASSPGTGSSYNEQFF. The V gene is TRBV5-8, the J gene TRBJ2-1, with 9 bases that match TRBD1. The V gene end was trimmed by 4 bases and the J gene end by 1 base; junction bases not matched to a gene: 6. The CDR3 sequence is 16 residues long. Germline V gene lookup returns CDR1 SGHTS and CDR2 YDEGEE.

V gene TRBV5-4 combines with J gene TRBJ2-7; D is unresolved. CDR3 length: 15 residues. Germline V gene sequence: CDR1 SGHNT, CDR2 YYREEE (reference sequence). Between the trimmed V and J ends, which lost 3 bases and 0 bases, there was a span of 13 bases. CDR3 nucleotides: TGTGCCAGCAGCTCGAAACAGCACGCCTCCTACGAGCAGTACTTC. It codes for CASSSKQHASYEQYF.

The V and J genes are TRBV30 and TRBJ1-2; 7 bases align to TRBD1. J was trimmed by 4 bases and V by 4 bases; bases with no gene match: 6. This CDR3 region has 13 residues. Germline loops: CDR1 GTSNPN, CDR2 SVGIG (reference sequence). CDR3 sequence reads: CAWTTGFSYGYTF. CDR3 coding DNA: TGTGCCTGGACGACAGGGTTTAGCTATGGCTACACCTTC.

The V call is TRBV15, the J call TRBJ1-3, with 7 bases matching TRBD1. CDR3 length: 17 amino acids. The V and J ends lost 4 bases and 3 bases, in that order; junction bases with no gene match: 12. The germline V gene has CDR1 LNHNV and CDR2 YYDKDF (reference sequence). The CDR3 spells CATSTPSTRQGGNTIYF. The DNA for the CDR3 is TGTGCCACCAGCACACCCTCAACCCGACAGGGTGGAAACACCATATATTTT.

The V gene is TRBV21-1, the J gene TRBJ2-3; the D call TRBD2 from the table was never checked on the DNA. TRBV21-1 is termed a pseudogene. The CDR3 is made up of 20 amino acids. DNA for the CDR3: TGTGCCAGCAGCAAAGTAGGTTCGATGTTCGTGCCTGCGGGCACAGATACGCAGTATTTT. This encodes CASSKVGSMFVPAGTDTQYF.

This sequence joins TRBV2 and TRBJ1-1, with D possibly matching TRBD1 (5 bases). There are 14 residues in the CDR3. Between the trimmed V and J ends, which lost 6 bases and 1 base, there was a span of 12 bases. Looked up from germline, CDR1 is SNHLY and CDR2 is FYNNEI. The DNA for the CDR3 is TGTGCCAGCAGCAGCCGGAGGGGGAACACTGAAGCTTTCTTT. It yields the protein CASSSRRGNTEAFF. Full variable domain (remainder filled in from reference TRBV2 and TRBJ1-1): EPEVTQTPSHQVTQMGQEVILRCVPISNHLYFYWYRQILGQKVEFLVSFYNNEISEKSEIFDDQFSVERPDGSNFTLKIRSTKLEDSAMYFCASSSRRGNTEAFFGQGTRLTVV.